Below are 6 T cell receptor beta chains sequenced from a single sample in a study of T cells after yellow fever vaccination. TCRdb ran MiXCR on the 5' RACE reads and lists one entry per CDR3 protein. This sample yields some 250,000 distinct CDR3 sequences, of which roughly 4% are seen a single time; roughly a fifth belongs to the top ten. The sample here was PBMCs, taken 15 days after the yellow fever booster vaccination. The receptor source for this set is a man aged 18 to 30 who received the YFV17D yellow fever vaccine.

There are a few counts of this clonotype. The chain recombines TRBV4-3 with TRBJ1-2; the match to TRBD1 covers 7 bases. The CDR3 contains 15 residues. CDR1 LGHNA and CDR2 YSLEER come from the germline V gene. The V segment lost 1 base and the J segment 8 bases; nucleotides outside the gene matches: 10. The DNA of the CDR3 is TGCGCCAGCAGCCAAGGGCCATGGACAGGTTCCGGCTACACCTTC. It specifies CASSQGPWTGSGYTF.

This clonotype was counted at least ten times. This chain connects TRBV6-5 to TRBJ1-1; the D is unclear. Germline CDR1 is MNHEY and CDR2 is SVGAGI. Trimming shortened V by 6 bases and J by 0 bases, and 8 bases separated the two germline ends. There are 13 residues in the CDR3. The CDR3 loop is CASRREMNTEAFF. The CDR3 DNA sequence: TGTGCCAGCAGGAGGGAGATGAACACTGAAGCTTTCTTT.

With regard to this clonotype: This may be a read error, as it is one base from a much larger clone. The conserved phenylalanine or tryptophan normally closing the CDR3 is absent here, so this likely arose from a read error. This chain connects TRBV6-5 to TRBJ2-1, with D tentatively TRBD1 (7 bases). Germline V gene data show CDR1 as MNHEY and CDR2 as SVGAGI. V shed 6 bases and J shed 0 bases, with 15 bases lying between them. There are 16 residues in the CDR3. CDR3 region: CASRWTGLSSYNEQFL. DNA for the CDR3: TGTGCCAGCAGGTGGACAGGACTAAGCTCCTACAATGAGCAGTTCTTA.

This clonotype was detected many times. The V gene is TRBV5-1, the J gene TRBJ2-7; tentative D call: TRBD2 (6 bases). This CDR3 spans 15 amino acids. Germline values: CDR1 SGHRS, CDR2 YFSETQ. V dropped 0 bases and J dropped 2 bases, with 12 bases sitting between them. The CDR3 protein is CASSLVSPGAYEQYF. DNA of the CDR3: TGCGCCAGCAGCTTGGTTTCACCGGGAGCCTACGAGCAGTACTTC. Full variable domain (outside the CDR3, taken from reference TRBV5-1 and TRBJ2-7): KAGVTQTPRYLIKTRGQQVTLSCSPISGHRSVSWYQQTPGQGLQFLFEYFSETQRNKGNFPGRFSGRQFSNSRSEMNVSTLELGDSALYLCASSLVSPGAYEQYFGPGTRLTVT.

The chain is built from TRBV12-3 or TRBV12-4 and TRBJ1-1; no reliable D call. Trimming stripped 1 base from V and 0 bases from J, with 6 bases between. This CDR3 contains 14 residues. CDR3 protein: CASSLGALNTEAFF. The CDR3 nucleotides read TGTGCCAGCAGTTTAGGAGCCTTGAACACTGAAGCTTTCTTT.

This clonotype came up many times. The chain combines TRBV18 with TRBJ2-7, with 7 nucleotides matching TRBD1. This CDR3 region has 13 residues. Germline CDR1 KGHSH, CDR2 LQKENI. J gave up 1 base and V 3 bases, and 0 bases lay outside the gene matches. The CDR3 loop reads CASSPRGSYEQYF. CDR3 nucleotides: TGTGCCAGCTCACCCAGGGGGTCCTACGAGCAGTACTTC.